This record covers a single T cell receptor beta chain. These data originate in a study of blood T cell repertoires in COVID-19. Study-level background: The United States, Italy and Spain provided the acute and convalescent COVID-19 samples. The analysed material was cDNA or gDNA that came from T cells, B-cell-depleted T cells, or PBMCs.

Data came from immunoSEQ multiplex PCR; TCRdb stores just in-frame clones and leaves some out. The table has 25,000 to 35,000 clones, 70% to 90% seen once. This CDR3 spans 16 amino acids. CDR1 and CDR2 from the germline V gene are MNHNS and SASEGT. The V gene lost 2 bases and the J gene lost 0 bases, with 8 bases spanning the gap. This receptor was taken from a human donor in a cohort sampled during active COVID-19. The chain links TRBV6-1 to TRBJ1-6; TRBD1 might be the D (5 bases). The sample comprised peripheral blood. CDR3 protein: CASSERGSSYNSPLHF. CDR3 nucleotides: TGTGCCAGCAGTGAAAGGGGTTCCTCCTATAATTCACCCCTCCACTTT.